This record looks at one TCR beta chain sequence and its context. Its antigen remains unknown. The sample originates from a study of OX40 agonist ivuxolimab in advanced cancers. In the study overall: A diagnosis of hepatocellular carcinoma, melanoma, renal cell or head and neck cancer was present in dose-escalation patients.

This table comes from immunoSEQ multiplex PCR, and its TCRdb copy is limited to in-frame clones, with some not included. The sample records tens of thousands of clones, 82% being singletons. Germline V lookup: CDR1 MNHNS, CDR2 SASEGT. The CDR3 is 13 residues long. The V gene lost 0 bases and the J gene lost 11 bases, with 10 bases spanning the gap. Collection of blood occurred at baseline, at cycle 4 day 1, and at cycle 7 day 1. Study-wide results and caveats: Normalized T-cell clonal expansion was also low in a subset of nonresponders. The antigen specificity of the peripheral T cells (those that were expanded) was not determined.

The sequencing used CD4+ or CD8+ T cells sorted from blood, collected in a trial of the OX40 agonist ivuxolimab. This chain joins TRBV6-1 and TRBJ1-4; D is ambiguous. This receptor was identified in an adult with an advanced solid tumor such as melanoma, head and neck, liver or kidney cancer. As DNA, the CDR3 is TGTGCCAGCAGTGAAGCAATTGGACGTAAACTGTTTTTT. Protein sequence: CASSEAIGRKLFF.